Each of the 11 T cell receptor beta chains below was sequenced from the same sample in a study of tumor-infiltrating lymphocytes in primary liver carcinoma. DNA and RNA were both co-extracted from approximately 22-30 mg of bulk tissue that had not been sorted. From 500 ng of total RNA, TCR beta-specific cDNA was reverse-transcribed using a constant-region primer. Libraries for TCR beta were built through three nested multiplex PCR rounds, which together made up a slightly modified ARM-PCR procedure. Each of the first two PCR rounds ran 9 to 11 cycles with TRBV1-TRBV30 forward and C-beta reverse primers. A single record per CDR3 protein comes from TCRdb applying MiXCR to the multiplex PCR reads. The table has 95,000 to 150,000 distinct CDR3 sequences, less than 75% seen once; the top ten hold 8.1%. Sequencing used tumor-adjacent normal liver tissue. Receptors originate from a woman aged 55-75 years with primary liver carcinoma and hepatitis B virus infection.

This clonotype came up many times. This rearrangement joins TRBV14 to TRBJ2-2; 10 nucleotides match TRBD2. V trimming: 3 bases; J trimming: 5 bases; junction bases outside the gene matches: 3. Looked up from germline, CDR1 is SGHDN and CDR2 is FVKESK. The length of the CDR3 is 15 residues. The CDR3 region is CASSHLAGVTGELFF. Here the CDR3 DNA reads TGTGCCAGCAGCCATCTAGCGGGAGTTACCGGGGAGCTGTTTTTT.

In its sample, this clonotype was seen many times. The chain recombines TRBV28 with TRBJ2-3; 7 bases fit TRBD2. The CDR3 is made up of 14 amino acids. Germline CDR1 reads MDHEN; CDR2 reads SYDVKM. V trimming: 8 bases; J trimming: 0 bases; junction bases outside the gene matches: 5. In nucleotides, the CDR3 is TGTGCCAGCTCCCGCGGGGGAAGCACAGATACGCAGTATTTT. Translation gives CASSRGGSTDTQYF.

At least ten counts were recorded for this clonotype. This sequence joins TRBV6-2 or TRBV6-3 and TRBJ2-3; 11 bases agree with TRBD2. The CDR3 runs 16 residues. The ends lost 6 bases at V and 5 bases at J; junction bases unmatched: 10. Germline V gene data show CDR1 as MNHEY and CDR2 as SVGEGT. CDR3 nucleotides: TGTGCCAGCAGCCCGTTCCGGCTAGCGGGAGGAGATACGCAGTATTTT. As protein: CASSPFRLAGGDTQYF.

About this clonotype itself: Because it lacks the conserved phenylalanine or tryptophan at the end, this CDR3 is likely a read error. The gene calls are TRBV11-2 and TRBJ1-6; D is undetermined. Germline-derived CDR1 and CDR2 are SGHAT and FQNNGV. This CDR3 has 15 amino acids. The CDR3 reads CASSLESRYNSLLHI. DNA of the CDR3: TGTGCCAGCAGCTTAGAAAGCCGGTATAACTCACTCCTCCACATT.

Points on this clonotype: At one boundary the junction diverges from the germline segment, which might be a read error. The genes are TRBV28 and TRBJ2-1, with 10 bases identical to TRBD1. The germline V gene encodes CDR1 MDHEN and CDR2 SYDVKM. The CDR3 extends over 16 amino acids. CDR3 sequence: CANSSRQGARFDEQFF. The DNA for the CDR3 is TGTGCCAACAGTTCAAGACAGGGGGCGCGTTTCGATGAGCAGTTCTTC.

A remark on this clonotype: Possible read error: a much larger clone is one base away. V usage is TRBV5-1 and J usage is TRBJ2-6; 7 bases line up with TRBD1. There are 16 residues in the CDR3. The J segment lost 6 bases and the V segment lost 0 bases, leaving 6 bases of the junction unmatched. In germline, CDR1 is SGHRS, CDR2 YFSETQ. CDR3 coding DNA: TGCGCCAGCAGCTTGGCCGGACAGGCTGTGGCCAACGTCCTGACTTTC. As protein: CASSLAGQAVANVLTF.

Regarding this clonotype: The junction shows a germline mismatch at one end, possibly a read error. V is TRBV11-2 and J is TRBJ2-1, with 11 nucleotides matching TRBD2. Per the germline V gene, CDR1 is SGHAT and CDR2 is FQNNGV. This CDR3 is built from 16 residues. The CDR3 reads CASSYGTSGGYNERPF. CDR3 in DNA: TGTGCCAGCAGCTACGGAACTAGCGGGGGATACAATGAGCGGCCCTTC.

V usage is TRBV18 and J usage is TRBJ2-2, with TRBD1 identical over 7 bases. With V trimmed by 3 bases and J by 6 bases, 7 bases remained unmatched. CDR3 length: 15 amino acids. Germline loops: CDR1 KGHSH, CDR2 LQKENI. Here the CDR3 reads CASSPSMTGPGELFF. The CDR3 bases are TGTGCCAGCTCACCCTCAATGACAGGGCCCGGGGAGCTGTTTTTT. Full variable domain (missing parts from reference TRBV18 and TRBJ2-2): NAGVMQNPRHLVRRRGQEARLRCSPMKGHSHVYWYRQLPEEGLKFMVYLQKENIIDESGMPKERFSAEFPKEGPSILRIQQVVRGDSAAYFCASSPSMTGPGELFFGEGSRLTVL.

On this clonotype: A much larger clonotype is one base distant, so this may be a read error. DNA for the CDR3: TGTGCCAGCAGCTTCCCCGGCGTTAGGGAAGGGAAATACGAGCAGTACTTC. Amino acid sequence: CASSFPGVREGKYEQYF. The chain couples TRBV7-9 to TRBJ2-7; no definite D call. The CDR3 runs to 17 residues. V lost 3 bases, J lost 4 bases, and 22 bases lay in between. Per germline, CDR1 SEHNR and CDR2 FQNEAQ (reference sequence).

Turning to this clonotype: This likely comes from a read error, as the CDR3 has no conserved phenylalanine or tryptophan at its end. The DNA is left out, because the CDR3 cannot be placed on it with certainty; the CDR3 is given as TCRdb lists it. V is TRBV6-5 and J is TRBJ2-3; TRBD1, as called in the table, went unchecked against the DNA. CDR1 MNHEY and CDR2 SVGAGI come from the germline V gene. The CDR3 is 14 residues long, ends included. CDR3: CASSYVSGADTHYY.

A word on this clonotype: Germline and junction disagree at one end, which may indicate a read error. J is TRBJ1-1 and V is TRBV11-2; the D gene is possibly TRBD1 (5 bases). CDR1 is SGHAT, CDR2 FQNNGV, per germline. This CDR3 spans 16 amino acids. The chain's CDR3 is CASRHSLWGGYIEAFF. The DNA for the CDR3 is TGTGCCAGCAGACACTCCCTCTGGGGCGGTTACATTGAAGCCTTCTTT. Complete variable domain (other parts from reference TRBV11-2 and TRBJ1-1): EAGVAQSPRYKIIEKRQSVAFWCNPISGHATLYWYQQILGQGPKLLIQFQNNGVVDDSQLPKDRFSAERLKGVDSTLKIQPAKLEDSAVYLCASRHSLWGGYIEAFFGQGTRLTVV.